The 20 T cell receptor beta chains below come from one sample, sequenced in a study of CD8 T cells in ankylosing spondylitis. MiXCR was run by TCRdb on the 5' RACE reads, yielding one entry per CDR3 protein. This table holds fewer than 550,000 distinct CDR3 sequences, about 5.2% found once. No antigens are known for them. Study observations and caveats: In ankylosing spondylitis blood, a motif of about 8 highly homologous TCR beta variants appeared characteristic.

The sequencing input was blood, either unsorted or a sorted T cell fraction (not recorded which). The source of these receptors is a male donor with ankylosing spondylitis.

In its sample, this clonotype was seen many times. The V call is TRBV24-1, the J call TRBJ2-3; TRBD2 is a possible D gene (7 bases). The V end lost 1 base, the J end lost 5 bases, and 18 bases lay between the germline ends. The CDR3 contains 17 residues. Germline lookup yields CDR1 KGHDR and CDR2 SFDVKD. The chain's CDR3 is CATSDLGSGGRGDTQYF. In DNA form, the CDR3 reads TGTGCCACCAGTGATTTAGGGTCCGGGGGGCGCGGAGATACGCAGTATTTT.

The chain couples TRBV4-2 to TRBJ2-3; TRBD1 or TRBD2 may be the D gene (5 bases each). The CDR3 totals 15 residues. Germline assignment: CDR1 LGHNA and CDR2 YNFKEQ. Between the trimmed V and J ends, which lost 0 bases and 7 bases, there was a span of 14 bases. The CDR3 DNA sequence: TGTGCCAGCAGCCAAGATCGGGGCAAGCTAAATACGCAGTATTTT. As protein: CASSQDRGKLNTQYF.

The chain recombines TRBV7-2 with TRBJ1-1, with TRBD1 identical over 7 bases. Germline assignment: CDR1 SGHTA and CDR2 FQGNSA. There are 14 residues in the CDR3. The V segment lost 5 bases and the J segment 6 bases; nucleotides outside the gene matches: 9. The CDR3 DNA is TGTGCCAGCAGCCGACAGGGTGGAGGCCCTGAAGCTTTCTTT. Translating gives CASSRQGGGPEAFF.

This clonotype was counted ten times or more. This rearrangement joins TRBV10-1 to TRBJ2-2, with D possibly matching TRBD1 (6 bases). The CDR3 length is 14 residues. Germline V lookup: CDR1 WNHNN, CDR2 SYGVQD (reference sequence). V lost 6 bases to trimming and J lost 8 bases, with 16 bases between them. The CDR3 region has the DNA TGCGCCAGCAGCTATAACAGGGTGGGAGGGGAGCTGTTTTTT. This translates into CASSYNRVGGELFF.

CDR3 bases: TGTGCCAGCAGCGTAGGAACGGGAGGCTACAATGAGCAGTTCTTC. Protein: CASSVGTGGYNEQFF. The V and J genes are TRBV9 and TRBJ2-1, with 7 bases matching TRBD2. V was clipped by 0 bases and J by 3 bases; unmatched bases: 3. Looked up from germline, CDR1 is SGDLS and CDR2 is YYNGEE. CDR3 length: 15 residues.

This clonotype was counted many times. V usage is TRBV27 and J usage is TRBJ1-6, with D unresolved. V lost 3 bases to trimming and J lost 7 bases, with 7 bases between them. CDR3 length equals 13 residues. Germline values: CDR1 MNHEY, CDR2 SMNVEV (reference sequence). CDR3 in DNA: TGTGCCAGCAGTTTCCGGGTCAATTCACCCCTCCACTTT. This codes for CASSFRVNSPLHF.

This clonotype has ten or more counts. V gene TRBV29-1 combines with J gene TRBJ1-2, with D perhaps TRBD1 (5 bases). V was cut by 4 bases and J by 5 bases, with 14 bases left in between. Looked up from germline, CDR1 is SQVTM and CDR2 is ANQGSEA. This CDR3 has 13 amino acids. The CDR3 sequence: CSVGGGERYGYTF. The CDR3 DNA reads as TGCAGCGTTGGGGGAGGGGAGAGGTATGGCTACACCTTC.

This clonotype has ten or more counts. The chain recombines TRBV6-5 with TRBJ2-7, with a possible D match to TRBD2 (7 bases). The CDR3 consists of 14 residues. The V end was cut by 2 bases, the J end by 3 bases, with 11 bases between. Germline CDR1 MNHEY, CDR2 SVGAGI. The CDR3 spells CASSYEGGSYEQYF. The CDR3 nucleotides are TGTGCCAGCAGTTACGAGGGGGGGAGCTACGAGCAGTACTTC.

About this clonotype: This may be a read error, as it is one base from a much larger clone. This sequence joins TRBV7-8 and TRBJ2-7; either TRBD1 or TRBD2 may fit D (5 bases each). This CDR3 has 16 amino acids. CDR1 is SGHVS, CDR2 FQNEAQ, per germline. The V end was cut by 5 bases, the J end by 3 bases, with 20 bases between. As DNA, the CDR3 is TGTGCCAGCAGCCCGATCGGGACCAGGAATTACTACGAGCAGTACTTC. As protein: CASSPIGTRNYYEQYF.

This clonotype was recorded many times. The rearrangement links TRBV5-1 to TRBJ2-7; TRBD1 aligns across 8 bases. The CDR3 loop spans 14 amino acids. CDR1 SGHRS and CDR2 YFSETQ come from the germline V gene. Losses at the gene ends were 3 bases for V and 3 bases for J; bases not matched to a gene: 5. The CDR3 DNA is TGCGCCAGCAGCTGGACAGGGACAAGCTACGAGCAGTACTTC. It yields the protein CASSWTGTSYEQYF. The full variable domain, in which reference TRBV5-1 and TRBJ2-7 provide the parts outside the CDR3, is KAGVTQTPRYLIKTRGQQVTLSCSPISGHRSVSWYQQTPGQGLQFLFEYFSETQRNKGNFPGRFSGRQFSNSRSEMNVSTLELGDSALYLCASSWTGTSYEQYFGPGTRLTVT.

This clonotype came up many times. V is TRBV29-1 and J is TRBJ2-6; possibly TRBD2 for D (5 bases). Germline V gives CDR1 SQVTM, CDR2 ANQGSEA. This CDR3 is built from 13 residues. V was trimmed by 6 bases and J by 4 bases, leaving 10 bases between them. CDR3 bases: TGCAGCGTCGAGGGTTTCGGGGCCAACGTCCTGACTTTC. Protein: CSVEGFGANVLTF.

At least ten counts were recorded for this clonotype. The chain combines TRBV5-5 with TRBJ1-6; D is ambiguous. Germline CDR1 is SGHKS and CDR2 is YYEKEE (reference sequence). The CDR3 sequence is 16 residues long. V was clipped by 0 bases and J by 7 bases, with 14 bases between them. The CDR3 loop is CASSLESARGNSPLHF. Written as DNA, the CDR3 is TGTGCCAGCAGCTTGGAGTCGGCTAGAGGGAATTCACCCCTCCACTTT.

The chain employs TRBV7-9 and TRBJ1-5; D not certain. V dropped 3 bases and J dropped 9 bases, with 9 bases sitting between them. The CDR3 extends over 12 amino acids. In germline, CDR1 is SEHNR, CDR2 FQNEAQ (reference sequence). The CDR3 DNA follows: TGTGCCAGCAGCTTTGGCGGTTGGCCCCAGCATTTT. It translates to CASSFGGWPQHF.

This clonotype occurred many times. V and J are TRBV5-1 and TRBJ2-2; 14 bases match TRBD2. V was clipped by 5 bases and J by 3 bases; unmatched bases: 0. This CDR3 region has 15 residues. Germline V gene data show CDR1 as SGHRS and CDR2 as YFSETQ. The CDR3 loop is CASRGLAGDTGELFF. The CDR3 DNA reads TGCGCCAGCAGGGGACTAGCGGGAGACACCGGGGAGCTGTTTTTT.

This clonotype was counted many times. The gene calls are TRBV4-3 and TRBJ1-2; TRBD1 matches at 8 bases. This CDR3 has 13 amino acids. Germline V gene sequence: CDR1 LGHNA, CDR2 YSLEER. Trimming removed 2 bases from V and 6 bases from J; junction bases left unmatched: 2. CDR3 nucleotide sequence: TGCGCCAGCAGCCAACTACAGGGGGATGGCTACACCTTC. Residues: CASSQLQGDGYTF.

The CDR3 DNA sequence: TGTGCCAGCAGCTTATTTCAGGGTTACAATGAGCAGTTCTTC. This gives the protein CASSLFQGYNEQFF. This sequence joins TRBV13 and TRBJ2-1; TRBD1 might be the D (5 bases). V lost 2 bases, J lost 4 bases, and 9 bases lay in between. Per the germline V gene, CDR1 is PRHDT and CDR2 is FYEKMQ (reference sequence). CDR3 length: 14 residues.

The chain has TRBV20-1 and TRBJ2-7; D is undetermined. Germline values: CDR1 DFQATT, CDR2 SNEGSKA (reference sequence). The ends were cut back, 3 bases at V and 2 bases at J, with 8 bases in the middle. The CDR3 is 12 residues long. The CDR3 spells CSASSQTYEQYF. The CDR3 region has the DNA TGCAGTGCTAGTAGCCAGACCTACGAGCAGTACTTC.

This clonotype came up many times. The chain uses TRBV15 and TRBJ1-2, with TRBD1 matching 8 bases. The germline CDR1 and CDR2 sequences are LNHNV and YYDKDF (reference sequence). The CDR3 covers 16 residues. Losses at the gene ends were 2 bases for V and 5 bases for J; bases not matched to a gene: 10. The CDR3 here is CATSRSVGRQGYGYTF. The DNA of the CDR3 is TGTGCCACCAGCAGATCCGTTGGGAGACAGGGGTATGGCTACACCTTC.

There are many counts of this clonotype. The chain uses TRBV28 and TRBJ1-6; 8 bases line up with TRBD1. Germline CDR1 MDHEN, CDR2 SYDVKM. The V segment lost 10 bases and the J segment 9 bases; nucleotides outside the gene matches: 11. The CDR3 contains 14 residues. In DNA form, the CDR3 reads TGTGCCACCTGGCGGACAGGGATACCTTCACCCCTCCACTTT. This translates into CATWRTGIPSPLHF. Using reference TRBV28 and TRBJ1-6 for the parts outside the CDR3, the full variable domain is DVKVTQSSRYLVKRTGEKVFLECVQDMDHENMFWYRQDPGLGLRLIYFSYDVKMKEKGDIPEGYSVSREKKERFSLILESASTNQTSMYLCATWRTGIPSPLHFGNGTRLTVT.

This clonotype was seen ten or more times. This chain connects TRBV9 to TRBJ1-1; perhaps TRBD1 as D (5 bases). From germline, CDR1 is SGDLS and CDR2 YYNGEE. The CDR3 runs to 14 residues. V shed 0 bases and J shed 7 bases, with 13 bases lying between them. CDR3: CASSVAGSRGEAFF. The CDR3 DNA is TGTGCCAGCAGCGTAGCTGGATCGAGGGGTGAAGCTTTCTTT.